A single sample gave rise to the 18 T cell receptor beta chains below, sequenced in a study of patients and donors after allogeneic stem cell transplantation. TCRdb fed the RT-PCR reads into MiXCR, producing one record per CDR3 protein. The repertoire includes tens of thousands of distinct CDR3 sequences, approximately 5% of them detected once, and 2.6% sits in the top ten. The sample comprised blood, either unsorted or a sorted T cell fraction (not recorded which). These receptor sequences come from a human donor who was either an allogeneic HSCT recipient or a stem cell or donor lymphocyte infusion donor (not recorded which). It is not recorded whose cells these are; they may come from a transplant donor.

This clonotype was counted many times. The CDR3 loop reads CATSSGILRTDTQYF. CDR3 coding DNA: TGTGCCACCAGCAGTGGCATTTTAAGGACAGATACGCAGTATTTT. This rearrangement joins TRBV15 to TRBJ2-3; D unclear. Deletions cut 3 bases from V and 3 bases from J, with 13 bases between. The CDR3 sequence is 15 residues long. Germline CDR1 LNHNV, CDR2 YYDKDF (reference sequence).

This chain connects TRBV19 to TRBJ2-7, with D unresolved. CDR1 and CDR2 from the germline V gene are LNHDA and SQIVND (reference sequence). Trimming removed 0 bases from V and 4 bases from J, with 4 bases in between. The CDR3 covers 12 residues. The CDR3 region has the DNA TGTGCCAGTAGTATAGACGGGTACGAGCAGTACTTC. Protein: CASSIDGYEQYF.

This clonotype was observed many times. One end of the junction is discordant with germline, which a read error may explain. The chain employs TRBV7-7 and TRBJ1-5, with TRBD1 identical over 11 bases. Germline loops: CDR1 SSHAT, CDR2 FNYEAQ (reference sequence). The CDR3 has 19 amino acids. In DNA form, the CDR3 reads TGTGCTAGCAGCCCATCCCCTTCGTCGGACAGGGGGCCCAATCAGCCCCAGCATTTT. Translated, it gives CASSPSPSSDRGPNQPQHF.

The sample holds many counts of this clonotype. The chain combines TRBV5-1 with TRBJ2-6, with D possibly TRBD1 on 6 matching bases. The germline V and J ends were trimmed by 6 bases and 0 bases, with 10 bases remaining between them. This CDR3 is 15 amino acids long. Germline V CDR1 and CDR2: SGHRS, YFSETQ. CDR3 sequence (DNA): TGCGCCAGCATCGCGGACAGCTCTGGGGCCAACGTCCTGACTTTC. Amino acids: CASIADSSGANVLTF.

This clonotype was observed many times. The rearrangement joins TRBV28 to TRBJ1-1, with D hard to call. Trimming cost V 3 bases and J 0 bases, with 8 bases left between them. The germline CDR1 and CDR2 sequences are MDHEN and SYDVKM. The CDR3 is made up of 14 amino acids. The CDR3 loop reads CASSLAALNTEAFF. In DNA form, the CDR3 reads TGTGCCAGCAGTTTGGCAGCCTTGAACACTGAAGCTTTCTTT.

The J gene is TRBJ2-6, the V gene TRBV18, with D perhaps assigned TRBD1 or TRBD2 (5 bases each). The CDR3 totals 18 residues. The V gene's germline CDR1 is KGHSH and CDR2 LQKENI. The V and J ends lost 5 bases and 2 bases respectively, with 19 bases between them. The CDR3 here is CASSSPGIPDTGANVLTF. As DNA, the CDR3 is TGTGCCAGCTCATCGCCCGGGATCCCGGACACTGGGGCCAACGTCCTGACTTTC. Combining the CDR3 with reference TRBV18 and TRBJ2-6 gives the whole variable domain NAGVMQNPRHLVRRRGQEARLRCSPMKGHSHVYWYRQLPEEGLKFMVYLQKENIIDESGMPKERFSAEFPKEGPSILRIQQVVRGDSAAYFCASSSPGIPDTGANVLTFGAGSRLTVL.

This clonotype was seen ten or more times. Mismatch with germline at one junction end may stem from a read error. V and J are TRBV7-7 and TRBJ2-1; no clear D. The CDR3 spans 13 residues. CDR1 is SSHAT and CDR2 is FNYEAQ in the germline V gene (reference sequence). The CDR3 spells CASSLGRHNEQFF. DNA for the CDR3: TGTGCTAGCAGCTTAGGCAGACACAATGAGCAGTTCTTC.

This clonotype was recorded a few times. The chain employs TRBV5-6 and TRBJ1-2, with TRBD1 as a possible D gene (5 bases). Germline CDR1 is SGHDT and CDR2 is YYEEEE. Trimming took 2 bases from V and 6 from J, leaving 14 bases between them. The CDR3 length is 14 residues. CDR3 DNA sequence: TGTGCCAGCAGCTTAGGTGACAGTTCCCATGGCTACACCTTC. Residues: CASSLGDSSHGYTF.

This clonotype was seen repeatedly, ten times or more. V usage is TRBV20-1 and J usage is TRBJ1-2; D gene uncertain. Germline lookup yields CDR1 DFQATT and CDR2 SNEGSKA (reference sequence). The CDR3 loop spans 19 amino acids. Trimming cost V 2 bases and J 2 bases, with 27 bases left between them. This chain's CDR3 is CSARSGELQRGSANYGYTF. The CDR3 region has the DNA TGCAGTGCTAGATCCGGCGAACTACAACGCGGTTCAGCAAACTATGGCTACACCTTC.

A few counts support this clonotype. This chain connects TRBV5-1 to TRBJ1-6; a possible D gene is TRBD1 (5 bases). Germline CDR1 SGHRS, CDR2 YFSETQ. This CDR3 comprises 17 residues. Trimming took off 7 bases at V and 0 bases at J, with 17 bases between the two ends. The CDR3 loop reads CASQSGAGTSYNSPLHF. The DNA of the CDR3 is TGCGCCAGCCAAAGCGGGGCGGGAACCTCCTATAATTCACCCCTCCACTTT.

There are many counts of this clonotype. The chain uses TRBV9 and TRBJ2-5; D possibly corresponds to TRBD2 (6 bases). Germline V lookup: CDR1 SGDLS, CDR2 YYNGEE. The CDR3 length is 14 residues. V was trimmed by 2 bases and J by 5 bases, leaving 13 bases between them. The CDR3 is CASSVGTVFETQYF. CDR3 DNA: TGTGCCAGCAGCGTTGGGACTGTCTTCGAGACCCAGTACTTC.

This clonotype was seen ten or more times. The J gene is TRBJ1-2, the V gene TRBV5-6, with D uncertain. This CDR3 comprises 12 residues. Germline lookup yields CDR1 SGHDT and CDR2 YYEEEE. V lost 1 base and J lost 8, with 9 bases in between. CDR3 in amino acids: CASSLRVGGYTF. The DNA of the CDR3 is TGTGCCAGCAGCTTGCGGGTGGGCGGCTACACCTTC.

This clonotype came up many times. The CDR3 here is CSAVLKGRQETQYF. CDR3 coding DNA: TGCAGTGCTGTTCTGAAGGGGAGACAAGAGACCCAGTACTTC. The V and J genes are TRBV20-1 and TRBJ2-5, with D perhaps assigned TRBD1 or TRBD2 (5 bases each). V lost 5 bases and J 2 bases, leaving 15 bases between the germline ends. CDR1 and CDR2 from the germline V gene are DFQATT and SNEGSKA (reference sequence). There are 14 residues in the CDR3.

The CDR3 DNA sequence: TGCAGTGCTAGAGGACAGCCCAACACCGGGGAGCTGTTTTTT. Its translation: CSARGQPNTGELFF. The gene calls are TRBV20-1 and TRBJ2-2; D might be TRBD1 (5 bases). This CDR3 is built from 14 residues. The V end lost 1 base, the J end lost 2 bases, and 8 bases lay between the germline ends. Germline assignment: CDR1 DFQATT and CDR2 SNEGSKA (reference sequence).

The table lists this clonotype with many counts. This chain joins TRBV7-8 and TRBJ1-1; no reliable D call. The V gene's germline CDR1 is SGHVS and CDR2 FQNEAQ. V lost 1 base, J lost 2 bases, and 14 bases lay in between. The CDR3 is made up of 16 amino acids. The CDR3 loop is CASSLVGGFFNTEAFF. CDR3 DNA: TGTGCCAGCAGCTTAGTGGGCGGATTCTTCAACACTGAAGCTTTCTTT.

This clonotype was detected ten times or more. The CDR3 here is CASSLDPASTDTQYF. CDR3 DNA sequence: TGTGCCAGCAGCTTAGATCCAGCCAGCACAGATACGCAGTATTTT. V gene TRBV11-2 combines with J gene TRBJ2-3; D remains ambiguous. Deletions cut 0 bases from V and 0 bases from J, with 7 bases between. The germline V gene encodes CDR1 SGHAT and CDR2 FQNNGV. The CDR3 contains 15 residues.

This clonotype showed up many times. The junction differs from germline at one of its ends, possibly a read error. The chain uses TRBV11-2 and TRBJ2-7; D remains unclear. Germline V gene lookup returns CDR1 SGHAT and CDR2 FQNNGV. The CDR3 has 12 amino acids. The chain's CDR3 is CASSLGPKGPSF. The DNA of the CDR3 is TGTGCCAGCAGCTTAGGACCCAAAGGACCGAGCTTC. Full variable domain (remainder filled in from reference TRBV11-2 and TRBJ2-7): EAGVAQSPRYKIIEKRQSVAFWCNPISGHATLYWYQQILGQGPKLLIQFQNNGVVDDSQLPKDRFSAERLKGVDSTLKIQPAKLEDSAVYLCASSLGPKGPSFGPGTRLTVT.

The V and J genes are TRBV2 and TRBJ2-7; D remains unclear. V was trimmed by 4 bases and J by 5 bases, leaving 6 bases between them. The CDR3 runs to 11 residues. From germline, CDR1 is SNHLY and CDR2 FYNNEI. This chain's CDR3 is CASSAFDEQYF. DNA of the CDR3: TGTGCCAGCAGTGCCTTTGACGAGCAGTACTTC.